Listed here are 7 T cell receptor beta chains from one sample, sequenced in a study of control samples from healthy donors and cancer patients. Assay: immunoSEQ multiplex PCR; the TCRdb copy retains only in-frame clones and omits some. The sample yields about 140,000 clones, about 89% seen once. The sequencing sample was made of blood. These receptors were obtained from a man between 25 and 39 years old in good health.

This chain uses TRBV19 with TRBJ2-2, with D hard to call. Germline CDR1 reads LNHDA; CDR2 reads SQIVND (reference sequence). Trimming took off 3 bases at V and 0 bases at J, with 11 bases between the two ends. This CDR3 comprises 16 residues. CDR3 in amino acids: CASSIVWPTNTGELFF. The DNA for the CDR3 is TGTGCCAGTAGTATTGTCTGGCCGACGAACACCGGGGAGCTGTTTTTT.

The chain links TRBV28 to TRBJ2-7; 12 bases line up with TRBD2. The CDR3 extends over 13 amino acids. V was pared by 4 bases and J by 7 bases, with 2 bases of the junction left unmatched. Germline V gene sequence: CDR1 MDHEN, CDR2 SYDVKM. This CDR3 is CASSYGLAGEQYF. Written as DNA, the CDR3 is TGTGCCAGCAGTTACGGACTAGCGGGGGAGCAGTACTTC.

The chain recombines TRBV18 with TRBJ2-2; 7 bases are shared with TRBD2. Germline values: CDR1 KGHSH, CDR2 LQKENI. This CDR3 has 17 residues. V lost 4 bases to trimming and J lost 2 bases; unmatched junction nucleotides: 10. In nucleotides, the CDR3 is TGTGCCAGCTCACAACAGGTATCTAGCGGCAACACCGGGGAGCTGTTTTTT. Translating it yields CASSQQVSSGNTGELFF.

This chain joins TRBV6-5 and TRBJ1-6; maybe TRBD1 (6 bases). V lost 5 bases and J lost 7, with 15 bases in between. The CDR3 runs to 15 residues. Germline CDR1 and CDR2: MNHEY and SVGAGI. The DNA for the CDR3 is TGTGCCAGCAGTCGCAACAGGGAGGGGAATTCACCCCTCCACTTT. It codes for CASSRNREGNSPLHF.

This chain connects TRBV6-5 to TRBJ2-1; TRBD1 is a possible D gene (6 bases). This CDR3 comprises 12 residues. Trimming left V 10 bases short and J 9 bases short, with 16 bases between. CDR1 is MNHEY and CDR2 is SVGAGI in the germline V gene. The CDR3: CAITTGWGEQFF. For the CDR3, the DNA is TGTGCCATCACAACAGGGTGGGGTGAGCAGTTCTTC.

This rearrangement joins TRBV2 to TRBJ1-6, with 7 bases that match TRBD1. The germline CDR1 and CDR2 sequences are SNHLY and FYNNEI. This CDR3 comprises 16 residues. J was trimmed by 9 bases and V by 3 bases; bases with no gene match: 11. CDR3 sequence: CASSERIDREFSPLHF. The CDR3 DNA sequence: TGTGCCAGCAGTGAGCGTATCGACAGGGAGTTTTCACCCCTCCACTTT.

The chain recombines TRBV5-1 with TRBJ2-4, with 13 bases fitting TRBD2. CDR1 and CDR2 (germline): SGHRS, YFSETQ. The CDR3 extends over 18 amino acids. V lost 4 bases, J lost 1 base, and 8 bases stayed unmatched. The CDR3 loop is CASSRGLAGDEAKNIQYF. The CDR3 DNA is TGCGCCAGCAGCAGAGGACTAGCGGGAGATGAGGCCAAAAACATTCAGTACTTC.